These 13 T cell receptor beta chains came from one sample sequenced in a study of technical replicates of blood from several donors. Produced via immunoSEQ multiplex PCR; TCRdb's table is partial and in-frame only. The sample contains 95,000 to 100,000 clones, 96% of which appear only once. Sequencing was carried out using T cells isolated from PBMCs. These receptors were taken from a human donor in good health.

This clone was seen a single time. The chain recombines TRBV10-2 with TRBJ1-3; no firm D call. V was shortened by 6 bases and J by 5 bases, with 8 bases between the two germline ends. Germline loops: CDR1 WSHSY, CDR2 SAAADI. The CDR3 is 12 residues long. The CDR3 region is CASSGSRNTIYF. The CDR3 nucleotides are TGCGCCAGCAGCGGGTCCCGAAACACCATATATTTT.

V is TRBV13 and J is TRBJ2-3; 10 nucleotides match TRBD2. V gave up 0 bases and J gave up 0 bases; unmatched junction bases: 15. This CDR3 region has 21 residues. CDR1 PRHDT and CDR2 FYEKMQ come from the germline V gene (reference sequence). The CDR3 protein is CASSLGYPSGSPKHSTDTQYF. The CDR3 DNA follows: TGTGCCAGCAGCTTAGGGTACCCTAGCGGGAGTCCGAAGCACAGCACAGATACGCAGTATTTT.

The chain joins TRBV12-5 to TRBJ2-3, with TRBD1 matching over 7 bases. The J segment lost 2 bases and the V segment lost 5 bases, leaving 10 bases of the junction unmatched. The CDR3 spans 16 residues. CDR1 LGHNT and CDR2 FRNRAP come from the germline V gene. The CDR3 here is CASGDRPGQITDTQYF. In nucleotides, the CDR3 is TGTGCTAGTGGTGACAGGCCGGGACAGATCACAGATACGCAGTATTTT.

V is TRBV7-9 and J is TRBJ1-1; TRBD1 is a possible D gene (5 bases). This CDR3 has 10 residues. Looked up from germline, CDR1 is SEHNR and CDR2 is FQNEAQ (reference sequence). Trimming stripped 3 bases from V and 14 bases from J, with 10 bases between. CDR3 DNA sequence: TGTGCCAGCAGCTTTCCCCCAGGGTTCTTT. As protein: CASSFPPGFF.

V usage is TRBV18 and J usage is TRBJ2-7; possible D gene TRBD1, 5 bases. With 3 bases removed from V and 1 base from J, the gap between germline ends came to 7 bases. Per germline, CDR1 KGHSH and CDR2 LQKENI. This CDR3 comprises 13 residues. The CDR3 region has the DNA TGTGCCAGCTCACCGCAGGGATCCTACGAGCAGTACTTC. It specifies CASSPQGSYEQYF.

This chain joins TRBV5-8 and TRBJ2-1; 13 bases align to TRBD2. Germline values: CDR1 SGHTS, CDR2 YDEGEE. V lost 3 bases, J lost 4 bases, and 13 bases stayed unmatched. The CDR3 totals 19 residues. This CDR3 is CASSWELAGGWYGYNEQFF. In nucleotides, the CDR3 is TGTGCCAGCAGCTGGGAACTAGCGGGGGGGTGGTACGGTTACAATGAGCAGTTCTTC.

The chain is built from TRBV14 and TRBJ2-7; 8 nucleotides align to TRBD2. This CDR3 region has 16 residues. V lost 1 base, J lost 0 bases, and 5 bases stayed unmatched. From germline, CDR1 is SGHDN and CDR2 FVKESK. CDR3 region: CASSQGLALSSYEQYF. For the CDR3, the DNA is TGTGCCAGCAGCCAAGGACTAGCGCTAAGCTCCTACGAGCAGTACTTC.

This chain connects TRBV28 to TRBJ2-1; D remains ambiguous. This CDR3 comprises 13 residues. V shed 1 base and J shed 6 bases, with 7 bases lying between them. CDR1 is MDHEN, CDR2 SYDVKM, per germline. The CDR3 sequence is CASSLFSGNEQFF. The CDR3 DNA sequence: TGTGCCAGCAGTTTATTTTCAGGCAATGAGCAGTTCTTC. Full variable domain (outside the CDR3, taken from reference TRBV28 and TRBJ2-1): DVKVTQSSRYLVKRTGEKVFLECVQDMDHENMFWYRQDPGLGLRLIYFSYDVKMKEKGDIPEGYSVSREKKERFSLILESASTNQTSMYLCASSLFSGNEQFFGPGTRLTVL.

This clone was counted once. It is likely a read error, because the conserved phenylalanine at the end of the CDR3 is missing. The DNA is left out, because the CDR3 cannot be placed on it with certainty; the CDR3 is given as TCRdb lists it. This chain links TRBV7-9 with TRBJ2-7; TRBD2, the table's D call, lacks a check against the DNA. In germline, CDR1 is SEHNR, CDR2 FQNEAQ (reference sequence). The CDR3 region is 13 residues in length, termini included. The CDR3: CASSDPGEGKPPL.

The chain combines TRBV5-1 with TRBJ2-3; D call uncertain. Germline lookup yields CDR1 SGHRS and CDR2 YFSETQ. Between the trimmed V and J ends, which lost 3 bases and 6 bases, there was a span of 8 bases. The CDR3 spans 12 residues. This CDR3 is CASSYSLDTQYF. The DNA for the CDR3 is TGCGCCAGCAGCTACTCGCTTGATACGCAGTATTTT.

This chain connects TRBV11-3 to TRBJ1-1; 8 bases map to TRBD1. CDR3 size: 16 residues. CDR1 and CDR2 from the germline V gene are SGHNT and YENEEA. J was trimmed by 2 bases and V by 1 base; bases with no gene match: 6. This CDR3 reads CASSLARTGLNTEAFF. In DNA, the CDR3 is TGTGCCAGCAGCTTAGCCCGGACAGGGCTTAACACTGAAGCTTTCTTT. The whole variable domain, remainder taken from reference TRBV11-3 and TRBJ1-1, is EAGVVQSPRYKIIEKKQPVAFWCNPISGHNTLYWYLQNLGQGPELLIRYENEEAVDDSQLPKDRFSAERLKGVDSTLKIQPAELGDSAVYLCASSLARTGLNTEAFFGQGTRLTVV.

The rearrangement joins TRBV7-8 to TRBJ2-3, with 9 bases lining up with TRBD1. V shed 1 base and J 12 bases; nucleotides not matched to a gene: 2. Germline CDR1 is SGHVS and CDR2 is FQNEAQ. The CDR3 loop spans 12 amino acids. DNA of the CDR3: TGTGCCAGCAGCTTAGACAGGGGGCATCAGTATTTT. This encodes CASSLDRGHQYF.

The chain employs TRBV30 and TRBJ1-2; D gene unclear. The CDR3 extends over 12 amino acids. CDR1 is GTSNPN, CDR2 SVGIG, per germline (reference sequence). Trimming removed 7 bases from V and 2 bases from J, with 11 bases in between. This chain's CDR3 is CASRTVNYGYTF. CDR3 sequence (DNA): TGTGCCTCGCGCACAGTGAACTATGGCTACACCTTC.